Listed here are 10 T cell receptor beta chains from one sample, sequenced in a study of vaccination effects on CD4 cells after COVID-19. With the ViraFEST assay, the study expanded antigen-specific CD4+ T cells using viral peptide pools, then sequenced them. Having been cultured for 10 days, the cells underwent CD4+ T cell isolation. Vaccinees lacked prior SARS-CoV-2 infection and tested negative for nucleocapsid antibodies. Their target antigens are unknown. The assay was immunoSEQ multiplex PCR, and TCRdb's table has in-frame clones only and misses some. The sample includes 25,000 to 35,000 clones, around 72% of them seen just once. Sample: CD4+ T cells from PBMCs cultured with SARS-CoV-2 spike peptides, taken before COVID-19 vaccination. Source of these receptors: a human donor who received a COVID-19 vaccine.

This chain joins TRBV30 and TRBJ2-1; a weak D match, TRBD2 (6 bases). CDR3 length: 13 amino acids. V shed 3 bases and J shed 4 bases, with 10 bases lying between them. Germline-derived CDR1 and CDR2 are GTSNPN and SVGIG (reference sequence). CDR3 in DNA: TGTGCCTGGAGGGGGGACTCTTACAATGAGCAGTTCTTC. Translation gives CAWRGDSYNEQFF.

The V and J genes are TRBV6-5 and TRBJ1-5; no clear D. The CDR3 contains 13 residues. V was clipped by 8 bases and J by 9 bases, with 17 bases between them. Per the germline V gene, CDR1 is MNHEY and CDR2 is SVGAGI. The CDR3 DNA follows: TGTGCCAGCCGATCAAGGGAAGATCGGCCCCAGCATTTT. It yields the protein CASRSREDRPQHF.

The V gene is TRBV6-5, the J gene TRBJ1-2; D is unclear. Germline values: CDR1 MNHEY, CDR2 SVGAGI. This CDR3 is 14 amino acids long. V was pared by 5 bases and J by 4 bases, with 14 bases between. DNA of the CDR3: TGTGCCAGCAGTCTCGACGGACGGATCTATGGCTACACCTTC. This encodes CASSLDGRIYGYTF.

The chain links TRBV6-5 to TRBJ2-1, with 9 bases fitting TRBD1. After removal of 6 bases from V and 6 bases from J, the junction contained 9 bases not matched to a gene. The CDR3 contains 15 residues. CDR1 and CDR2 (germline): MNHEY, SVGAGI. CDR3 in DNA: TGTGCCAGCAGGAGACAGGGGGTCTGGGGCAATGAGCAGTTCTTC. Amino acid sequence: CASRRQGVWGNEQFF.

This rearrangement joins TRBV7-3 to TRBJ2-7, with a weak D call TRBD1 (6 bases). Germline V gene lookup returns CDR1 SGHTA and CDR2 FQGTGA. Between the trimmed V and J ends, which lost 5 bases and 6 bases, there was a span of 11 bases. The CDR3 is 12 amino acids. The CDR3 nucleotides read TGTGCCAGCAGCCCGGACAGAGGCGAGCAGTACTTC. Amino acid sequence: CASSPDRGEQYF.

V usage is TRBV2 and J usage is TRBJ2-7; D possibly uses TRBD1 or TRBD2 (5 bases each). Trimming took off 6 bases at V and 0 bases at J, with 12 bases between the two ends. CDR3 size: 14 residues. Germline V CDR1 and CDR2: SNHLY, FYNNEI. CDR3 residues: CASRGTLSSYEQYF. CDR3 coding DNA: TGTGCCAGCAGGGGGACCTTAAGCTCCTACGAGCAGTACTTC. Full variable domain (rest looked up from reference TRBV2 and TRBJ2-7): EPEVTQTPSHQVTQMGQEVILRCVPISNHLYFYWYRQILGQKVEFLVSFYNNEISEKSEIFDDQFSVERPDGSNFTLKIRSTKLEDSAMYFCASRGTLSSYEQYFGPGTRLTVT.

The chain recombines TRBV5-1 with TRBJ1-1, with a possible D match to TRBD1 (6 bases). V lost 5 bases and J 3 bases, leaving 11 bases between the germline ends. CDR3 length: 13 residues. Germline lookup yields CDR1 SGHRS and CDR2 YFSETQ. CDR3 sequence reads: CASRTGGHTEAFF. The CDR3 DNA reads TGCGCCAGCAGGACTGGGGGGCACACTGAAGCTTTCTTT.

The gene calls are TRBV12-3 or TRBV12-4 and TRBJ2-4; D might be TRBD2 (6 bases). V lost 6 bases and J lost 7, with 13 bases in between. The CDR3 covers 13 residues. CDR3 region: CASSPTSGNIQYF. The CDR3 coding sequence is TGTGCCAGCAGCCCGACAAGCGGGAACATTCAGTACTTC.

This chain connects TRBV18 to TRBJ2-7; 7 bases are shared with TRBD2. V shed 2 bases and J 7 bases; nucleotides not matched to a gene: 5. The CDR3 sequence is 13 residues long. CDR1 is KGHSH, CDR2 LQKENI, per germline. In DNA, the CDR3 is TGTGCCAGCTCACCATCTACTAGCGCAGAGCAGTACTTC. Translated, it gives CASSPSTSAEQYF.

The chain combines TRBV11-2 with TRBJ1-3; tentative D call: TRBD1 (5 bases). V gave up 5 bases and J gave up 0 bases, with 11 bases separating them. Germline-derived CDR1 and CDR2 are SGHAT and FQNNGV. The CDR3 has 15 amino acids. The CDR3 DNA follows: TGTGCCAGCAGCAACAGGAGAGACTCTGGAAACACCATATATTTT. It specifies CASSNRRDSGNTIYF.